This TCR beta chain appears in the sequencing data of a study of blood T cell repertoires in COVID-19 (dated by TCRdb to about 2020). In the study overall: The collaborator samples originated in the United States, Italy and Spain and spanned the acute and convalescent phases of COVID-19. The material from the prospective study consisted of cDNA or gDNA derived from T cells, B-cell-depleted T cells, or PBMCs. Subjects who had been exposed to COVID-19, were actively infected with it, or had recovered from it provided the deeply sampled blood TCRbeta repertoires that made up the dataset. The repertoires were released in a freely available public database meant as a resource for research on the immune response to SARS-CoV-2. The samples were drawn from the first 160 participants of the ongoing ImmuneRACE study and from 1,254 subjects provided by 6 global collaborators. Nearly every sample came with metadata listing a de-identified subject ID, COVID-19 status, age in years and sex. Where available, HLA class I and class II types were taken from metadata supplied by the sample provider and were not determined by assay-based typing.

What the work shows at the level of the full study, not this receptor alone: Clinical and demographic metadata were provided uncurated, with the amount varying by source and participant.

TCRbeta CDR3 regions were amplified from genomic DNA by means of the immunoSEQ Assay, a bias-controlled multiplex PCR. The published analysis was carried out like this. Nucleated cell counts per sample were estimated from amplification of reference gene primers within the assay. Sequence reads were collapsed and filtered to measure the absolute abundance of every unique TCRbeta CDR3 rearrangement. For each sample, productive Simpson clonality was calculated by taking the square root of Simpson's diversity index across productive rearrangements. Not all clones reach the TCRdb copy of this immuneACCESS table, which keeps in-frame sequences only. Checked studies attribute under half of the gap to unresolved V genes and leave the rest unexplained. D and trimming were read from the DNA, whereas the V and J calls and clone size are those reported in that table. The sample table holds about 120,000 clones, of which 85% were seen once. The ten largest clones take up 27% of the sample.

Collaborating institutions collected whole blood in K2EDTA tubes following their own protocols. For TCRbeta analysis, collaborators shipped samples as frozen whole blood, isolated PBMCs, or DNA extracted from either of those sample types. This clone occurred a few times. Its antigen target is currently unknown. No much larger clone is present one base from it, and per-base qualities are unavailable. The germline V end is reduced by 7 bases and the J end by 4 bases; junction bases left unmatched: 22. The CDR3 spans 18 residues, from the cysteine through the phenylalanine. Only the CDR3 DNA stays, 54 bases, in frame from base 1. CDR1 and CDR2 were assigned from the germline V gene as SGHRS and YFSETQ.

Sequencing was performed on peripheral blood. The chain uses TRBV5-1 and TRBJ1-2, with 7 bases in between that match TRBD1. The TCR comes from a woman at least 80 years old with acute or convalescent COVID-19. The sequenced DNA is TGCGCCAGCCGACCGATCCGAGACAGGGCCGGGGCAGCCTATGGCTACACCTTC. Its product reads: CASRPIRDRAGAAYGYTF.